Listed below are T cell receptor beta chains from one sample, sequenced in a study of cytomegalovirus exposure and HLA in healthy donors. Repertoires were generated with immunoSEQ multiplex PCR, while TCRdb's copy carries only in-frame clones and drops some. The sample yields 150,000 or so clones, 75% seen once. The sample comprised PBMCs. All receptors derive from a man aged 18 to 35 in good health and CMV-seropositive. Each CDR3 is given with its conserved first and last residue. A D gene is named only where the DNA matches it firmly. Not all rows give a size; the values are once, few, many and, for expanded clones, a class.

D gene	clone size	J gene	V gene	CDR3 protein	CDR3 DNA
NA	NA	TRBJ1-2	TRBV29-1	CSVTSPSAGYTF	TGCAGCGTGACATCCCCCAGTGCTGGCTACACCTTC
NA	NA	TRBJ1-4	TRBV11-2	CASSFSGGGEKLFF	TGTGCCAGCAGCTTTTCCGGGGGTGGCGAAAAACTGTTTTTT
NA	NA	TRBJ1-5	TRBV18	CASSPLPASGQPQHF	TGTGCCAGCTCACCATTACCAGCATCGGGTCAGCCCCAGCATTTT
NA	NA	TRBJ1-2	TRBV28	CASSPQDSYGYTF	TGTGCCAGCAGTCCGCAAGACAGTTATGGCTACACCTTC
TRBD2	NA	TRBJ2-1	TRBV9	CASSVDSSGTYNEQFF	TGTGCCAGCAGCGTAGATAGTAGCGGGACCTACAATGAGCAGTTCTTC
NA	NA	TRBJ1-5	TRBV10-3	CAISESEGIKPQHF	TGTGCCATCAGTGAGTCGGAGGGTATCAAGCCCCAGCATTTT
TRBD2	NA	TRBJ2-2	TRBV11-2	CASSTSGRATGELFF	TGTGCCAGCAGCACTAGCGGGAGGGCCACCGGGGAGCTGTTTTTT
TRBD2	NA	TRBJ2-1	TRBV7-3	CASSSGLAGAQFF	TGTGCCAGCAGCTCCGGACTAGCGGGAGCGCAGTTCTTC
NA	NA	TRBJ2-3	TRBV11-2	CASSLGTRRAQYF	TGTGCCAGCAGCTTAGGAACCCGGCGGGCGCAGTATTTT
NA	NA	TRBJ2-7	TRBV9	CASSVGSGQGFYEQYF	TGTGCCAGCAGCGTAGGTTCGGGGCAGGGGTTCTACGAGCAGTACTTC
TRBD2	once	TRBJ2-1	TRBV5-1	CASSHGGSGRPIPNEQFF	TGCGCCAGCAGCCACGGAGGTAGCGGGAGGCCCATCCCCAATGAGCAGTTCTTC
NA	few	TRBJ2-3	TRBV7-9	CASSPDGADTQYF	TGTGCCAGCAGTCCTGACGGGGCAGATACGCAGTATTTT
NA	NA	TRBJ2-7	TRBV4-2	CASSQEDGGAAYEQYF	TGTGCCAGCAGCCAAGAAGACGGGGGAGCTGCCTACGAGCAGTACTTC
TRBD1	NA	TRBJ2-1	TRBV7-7	CASSQGQGRAFEQFF	TGTGCCAGCAGCCAAGGACAGGGTAGAGCGTTTGAGCAGTTCTTC
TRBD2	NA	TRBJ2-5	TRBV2	CASSEGASGSFGETQYF	TGTGCCAGCAGTGAGGGTGCTAGCGGGAGTTTTGGAGAGACCCAGTACTTC
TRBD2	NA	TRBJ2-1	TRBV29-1	CSVAGLAGETYNEQFF	TGCAGCGTTGCGGGACTAGCGGGAGAAACCTACAATGAGCAGTTCTTC
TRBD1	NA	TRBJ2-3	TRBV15	CATSRPNRGPDTQYF	TGTGCCACCAGCAGACCCAACAGGGGACCAGATACGCAGTATTTT
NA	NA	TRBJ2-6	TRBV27	CASSHPGGANVLTF	TGTGCCAGCAGTCACCCGGGGGGGGCCAACGTCCTGACTTTC
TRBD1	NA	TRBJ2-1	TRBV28	CASSTGVSYNEQFF	TGTGCCAGCAGCACAGGGGTGTCCTACAATGAGCAGTTCTTC
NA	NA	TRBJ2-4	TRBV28	CASSLGGTLAKNIQYF	TGTGCCAGCAGTTTAGGCGGGACCCTAGCCAAAAACATTCAGTACTTC
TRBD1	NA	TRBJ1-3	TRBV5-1	CASSFATGALKDTIYF	TGCGCCAGCAGCTTTGCCACAGGGGCACTAAAAGACACCATATATTTT
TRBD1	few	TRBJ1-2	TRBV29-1	CSGGEDRGVSNGYTF	TGCAGCGGGGGCGAGGACAGGGGTGTTTCCAATGGCTACACCTTC
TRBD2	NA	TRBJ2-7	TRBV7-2	CASSLASGSFTPPLTYEQYF	TGTGCCAGCAGCTTAGCTAGCGGGAGTTTTACCCCACCCCTAACCTACGAGCAGTACTTC
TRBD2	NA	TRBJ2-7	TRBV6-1	CASSGGGVLNYEQYF	TGTGCCAGCAGTGGGGGAGGGGTACTCAACTACGAGCAGTACTTC
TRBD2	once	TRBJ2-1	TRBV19	CASSTLAGYNEQFF	TGTGCCAGTAGTACCCTAGCGGGGTACAATGAGCAGTTCTTC
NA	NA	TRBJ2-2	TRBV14	CASSPLGLRELFF	TGTGCCAGCAGCCCCCTAGGCCTCCGGGAGCTGTTTTTT
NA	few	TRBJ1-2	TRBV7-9	CASPDEVGYTF	TGTGCCAGTCCCGACGAGGTTGGCTACACCTTC